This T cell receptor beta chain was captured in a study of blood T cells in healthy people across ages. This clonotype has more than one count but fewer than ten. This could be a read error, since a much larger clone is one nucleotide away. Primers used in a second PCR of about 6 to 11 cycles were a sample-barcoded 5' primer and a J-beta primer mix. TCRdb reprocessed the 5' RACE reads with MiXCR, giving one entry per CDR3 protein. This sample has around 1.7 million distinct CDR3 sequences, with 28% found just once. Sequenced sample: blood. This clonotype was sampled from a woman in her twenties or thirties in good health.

The CDR3 sequence: CSATRSTGVGTQYF. The CDR3 DNA is TGCAGTGCTACGCGAAGCACAGGGGTCGGGACCCAGTACTTC. The rearrangement uses TRBV20-1 and TRBJ2-5, with TRBD1 identical over 7 bases. CDR1 is DFQATT, CDR2 SNEGSKA, per germline (reference sequence). V trimming: 4 bases; J trimming: 7 bases; junction bases outside the gene matches: 12. There are 14 residues in the CDR3.